These 13 T cell receptor beta chains came from one sample sequenced in a study of monozygotic twins with inflammatory bowel disease. TCRdb derives one entry per CDR3 protein from the 5' RACE reads, leaving out DNA. The sample's table shows under 200,000 distinct CDR3 sequences. Sequences were obtained from blood. The origin of the receptors is a human donor with ulcerative colitis or Crohn's disease, or a healthy co-twin of an affected twin (not recorded which).

The CDR3: CSVEGDRGYNEQFF. The gene calls are TRBV29-1 and TRBJ2-1; the D call of TRBD1 rests on TCRdb alone, since no DNA is present to check it. This CDR3 contains 14 residues. Germline CDR1 SQVTM, CDR2 ANQGSEA.

CDR3 sequence reads: CASKTGTTGNTIYF. This chain links TRBV6-5 with TRBJ1-3; TCRdb returns TRBD1, unconfirmable since there is no DNA. The germline V gene encodes CDR1 MNHEY and CDR2 SVGAGI. There are 14 residues in the CDR3.

The chain recombines TRBV28 with TRBJ2-5. CDR3 length equals 14 residues. Germline V lookup: CDR1 MDHEN, CDR2 SYDVKM. This CDR3 reads CASSLQAFLGTQYF.

The CDR3 sequence is CASSYEVAAEAFF. The chain recombines TRBV6-2 or TRBV6-3 with TRBJ1-1. Per germline, CDR1 MNHEY and CDR2 SVGEGT. The CDR3 sequence is 13 residues long.

V and J are TRBV20-1 and TRBJ1-2. CDR3 length: 13 amino acids. Germline-derived CDR1 and CDR2 are DFQATT and SNEGSKA (reference sequence). This CDR3 reads CSARDRLGNGYTF.

The chain links TRBV28 to TRBJ1-6. Germline CDR1 is MDHEN and CDR2 is SYDVKM. This CDR3 comprises 14 residues. The CDR3: CASSLVSRNSPLHF.

The chain joins TRBV28 to TRBJ2-1; TCRdb's D gene call, TRBD1, goes unchecked for lack of DNA. The germline CDR1 and CDR2 sequences are MDHEN and SYDVKM. CDR3 length: 14 residues. CDR3 region: CASTRDNSYNEQFF.

This chain links TRBV5-1 with TRBJ2-1; TCRdb lists TRBD2, though no DNA is available to test this call. This CDR3 spans 14 amino acids. Germline lookup yields CDR1 SGHRS and CDR2 YFSETQ. The chain's CDR3 is CASSFSGRDNEQFF.

The chain's CDR3 is CASSPRDSFTDTQYF. This chain connects TRBV6-1 to TRBJ2-3; TCRdb names TRBD1, which stays unverified in the absence of DNA. CDR1 and CDR2 (germline): MNHNS, SASEGT. The CDR3 has 15 residues.

The genes are TRBV27 and TRBJ2-3. The CDR3 spans 16 residues. The germline CDR1 and CDR2 sequences are MNHEY and SMNVEV (reference sequence). CDR3 sequence reads: CASSLLSRPSTDTQYF.

The chain links TRBV20-1 to TRBJ2-3; the D call from TCRdb, TRBD2, cannot be confirmed without DNA. The CDR3 totals 17 residues. Germline CDR1 reads DFQATT; CDR2 reads SNEGSKA (reference sequence). CDR3 amino acids: CSARGSGASGSGDTQYF.

The V gene is TRBV4-3, the J gene TRBJ1-4. The CDR3 is 13 amino acids. Per germline, CDR1 LGHNA and CDR2 YSLEER. The CDR3 is CASSPRANEKLFF.

The V and J genes are TRBV11-1 and TRBJ2-1; TCRdb indicates TRBD2, and absent DNA this call remains unverified. In germline, CDR1 is SGHAT, CDR2 FQDESV (reference sequence). The CDR3 covers 18 residues. The CDR3 sequence is CASNFPRPGTSGSNEQFF.